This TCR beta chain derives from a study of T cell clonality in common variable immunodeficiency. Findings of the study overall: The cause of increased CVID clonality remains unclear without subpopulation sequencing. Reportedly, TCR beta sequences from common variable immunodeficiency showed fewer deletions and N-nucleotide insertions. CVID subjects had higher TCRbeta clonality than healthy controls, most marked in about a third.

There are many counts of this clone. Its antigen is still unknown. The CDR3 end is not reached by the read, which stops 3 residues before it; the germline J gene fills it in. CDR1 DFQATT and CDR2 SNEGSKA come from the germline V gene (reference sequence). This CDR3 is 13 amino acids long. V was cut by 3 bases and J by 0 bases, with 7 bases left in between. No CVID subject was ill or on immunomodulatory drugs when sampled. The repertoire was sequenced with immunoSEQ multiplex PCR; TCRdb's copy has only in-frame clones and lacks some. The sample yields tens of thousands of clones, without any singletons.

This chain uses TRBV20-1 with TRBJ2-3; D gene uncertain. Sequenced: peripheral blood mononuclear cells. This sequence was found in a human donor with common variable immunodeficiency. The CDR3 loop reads CSARGRSTDTQYF. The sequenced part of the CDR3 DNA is TGCAGTGCTAGGGGCAGGAGCACAGATACG.